This T cell receptor (beta chain) emerged from a study of OX40 agonist ivuxolimab in advanced cancers. As for the study in general: Prior anti-PD-1, anti-PD-L1 or anti-CTLA-4 therapy was allowed; 35% to 40% had some.

The method was immunoSEQ multiplex PCR; TCRdb's version includes in-frame clones alone and lacks a portion of them. The sample shows 14,000 or so clones, around 65% of them seen only once. The receptor was isolated from an adult with an advanced solid tumor such as melanoma, head and neck, liver or kidney cancer. The sample consisted of CD4+ or CD8+ T cells sorted from blood, taken in a trial of the OX40 agonist ivuxolimab.

CDR3 coding DNA: TGTGCCAGCAGTTTGACGGGACGGTTGGGGAATGAGCAGTTCTTC. Its translation is CASSLTGRLGNEQFF. The chain employs TRBV27 and TRBJ2-1; D tentatively fits TRBD1 or TRBD2 (5 bases each). This CDR3 region has 15 residues. Germline V lookup: CDR1 MNHEY, CDR2 SMNVEV (reference sequence). The V and J ends lost 3 bases and 7 bases respectively, with 16 bases between them.